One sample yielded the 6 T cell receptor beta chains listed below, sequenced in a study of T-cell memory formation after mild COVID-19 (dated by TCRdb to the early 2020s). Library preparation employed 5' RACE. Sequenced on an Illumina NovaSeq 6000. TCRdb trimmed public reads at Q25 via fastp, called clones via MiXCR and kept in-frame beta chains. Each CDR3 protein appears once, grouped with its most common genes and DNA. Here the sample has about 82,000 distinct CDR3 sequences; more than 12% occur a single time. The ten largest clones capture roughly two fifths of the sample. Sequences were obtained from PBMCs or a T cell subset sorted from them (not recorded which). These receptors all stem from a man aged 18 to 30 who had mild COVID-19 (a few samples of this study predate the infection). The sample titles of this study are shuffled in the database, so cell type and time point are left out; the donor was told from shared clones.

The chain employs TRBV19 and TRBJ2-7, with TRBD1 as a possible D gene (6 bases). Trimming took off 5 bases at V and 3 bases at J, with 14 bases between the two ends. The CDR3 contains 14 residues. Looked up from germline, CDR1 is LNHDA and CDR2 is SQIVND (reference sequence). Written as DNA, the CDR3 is TGTGCCAGTAGTCCCCGTGCAGGGGACTACGAGCAGTACTTC. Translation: CASSPRAGDYEQYF.

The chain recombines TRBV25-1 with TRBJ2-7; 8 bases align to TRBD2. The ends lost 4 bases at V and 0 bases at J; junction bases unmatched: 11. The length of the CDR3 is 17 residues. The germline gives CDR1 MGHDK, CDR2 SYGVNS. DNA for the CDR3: TGTGCCAGCAGTGTCCTGCCTCCGGCGGGGGGCTCCTACGAGCAGTACTTC. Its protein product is CASSVLPPAGGSYEQYF.

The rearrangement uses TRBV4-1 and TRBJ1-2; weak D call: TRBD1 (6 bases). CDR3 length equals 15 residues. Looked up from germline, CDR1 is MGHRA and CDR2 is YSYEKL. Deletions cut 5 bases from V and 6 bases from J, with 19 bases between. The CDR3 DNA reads TGCGCCAGCAGCGAGGGGGACGGTGATTCGGATGGCTACACCTTC. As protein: CASSEGDGDSDGYTF.

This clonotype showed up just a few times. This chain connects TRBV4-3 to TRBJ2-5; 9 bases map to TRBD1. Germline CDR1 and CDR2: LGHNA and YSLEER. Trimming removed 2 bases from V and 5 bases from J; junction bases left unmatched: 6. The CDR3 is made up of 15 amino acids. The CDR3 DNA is TGCGCCAGCAGCCAATCTGGGGACAGGGTCGAGACCCAGTACTTC. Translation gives CASSQSGDRVETQYF.

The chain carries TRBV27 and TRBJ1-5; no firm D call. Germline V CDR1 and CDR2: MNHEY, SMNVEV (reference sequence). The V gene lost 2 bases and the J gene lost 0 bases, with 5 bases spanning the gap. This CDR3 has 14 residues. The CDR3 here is CASSLVGSNQPQHF. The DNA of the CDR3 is TGTGCCAGCAGTTTAGTGGGTAGCAATCAGCCCCAGCATTTT.

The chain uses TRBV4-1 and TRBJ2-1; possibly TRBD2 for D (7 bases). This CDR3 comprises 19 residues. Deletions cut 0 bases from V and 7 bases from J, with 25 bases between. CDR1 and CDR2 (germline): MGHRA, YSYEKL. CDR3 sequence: CASSQDPPYEGGPRNEQFF. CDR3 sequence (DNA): TGCGCCAGCAGCCAAGATCCTCCGTATGAGGGGGGGCCCAGAAATGAGCAGTTCTTC.